These 10 T cell receptor beta chains share one sample of origin, sequenced in a study of CD8 T cells in Susac syndrome. When the RNA was reverse transcribed, random hexamers were used with an input of about 0.5 to 1 ug. From the immunoSEQ multiplex PCR reads, TCRdb called clonotypes with MiXCR, one entry per CDR3 protein. The sample holds fewer than 100,000 distinct CDR3 sequences, about 91% seen once. The sample consisted of CD8+ T cells from PBMCs. The receptors originated from a human donor with multiple sclerosis.

J is TRBJ2-2 and V is TRBV12-3 or TRBV12-4; 7 bases line up with TRBD2. CDR3 size: 15 residues. Losses at the gene ends were 6 bases for V and 5 bases for J; bases not matched to a gene: 9. In nucleotides, the CDR3 is TGTGCCAGCAGAAATAGCGGGTGGTGGACCGGGGAGCTGTTTTTT. Its protein is CASRNSGWWTGELFF.

The rearrangement links TRBV9 to TRBJ2-3; D remains unclear. V was cut by 3 bases and J by 3 bases, with 11 bases left in between. Germline CDR1 SGDLS, CDR2 YYNGEE. This CDR3 region has 14 residues. As DNA, the CDR3 is TGTGCCAGCAGCGCCGACCGGATGACAGATACGCAGTATTTT. This translates into CASSADRMTDTQYF.

This clonotype came up once. This rearrangement joins TRBV29-1 to TRBJ2-4; 10 bases map to TRBD1. Losses at the gene ends were 4 bases for V and 15 bases for J; bases not matched to a gene: 9. This CDR3 is built from 12 residues. Germline CDR1 SQVTM, CDR2 ANQGSEA. CDR3 nucleotides: TGCAGCGTTGTTGTGACAGGGGGCTTAAGGTACTTC. This translates into CSVVVTGGLRYF.

The rearrangement uses TRBV5-4 and TRBJ2-7, with 8 bases aligning to TRBD1. CDR3 size: 14 residues. Germline values: CDR1 SGHNT, CDR2 YYREEE (reference sequence). The junction had 5 bases not matched to a gene; V was cut back by 5 bases and J by 1 base. CDR3: CASRSTGESYEQYF. Here the CDR3 DNA reads TGTGCCAGCAGGTCGACAGGGGAATCCTACGAGCAGTACTTC.

This chain joins TRBV19 and TRBJ2-7; perhaps TRBD1 as D (5 bases). V lost 4 bases and J 3 bases, leaving 16 bases between the germline ends. This CDR3 has 15 amino acids. Germline values: CDR1 LNHDA, CDR2 SQIVND (reference sequence). The DNA for the CDR3 is TGTGCCAGTAGTAAGGGGATCCCGAGTTACTACGAGCAGTACTTC. Its translation is CASSKGIPSYYEQYF. Complete variable domain (other parts from reference TRBV19 and TRBJ2-7): DGGITQSPKYLFRKEGQNVTLSCEQNLNHDAMYWYRQDPGQGLRLIYYSQIVNDFQKGDIAEGYSVSREKKESFPLTVTSAQKNPTAFYLCASSKGIPSYYEQYFGPGTRLTVT.

This clonotype came up once. The chain links TRBV7-3 to TRBJ1-1; D is perhaps TRBD1 (6 bases). Germline CDR1 SGHTA, CDR2 FQGTGA. This CDR3 has 15 residues. The V gene lost 5 bases and the J gene lost 3 bases, with 16 bases spanning the gap. Here the CDR3 DNA reads TGTGCCAGCAGCGCACAAACCCGACAGGACACTGAAGCTTTCTTT. Residues: CASSAQTRQDTEAFF. The complete variable domain, with remaining parts taken from reference TRBV7-3 and TRBJ1-1, reads GAGVSQTPSNKVTEKGKYVELRCDPISGHTALYWYRQSLGQGPEFLIYFQGTGAADDSGLPNDRFFAVRPEGSVSTLKIQRTERGDSAVYLCASSAQTRQDTEAFFGQGTRLTVV.

This chain links TRBV7-6 with TRBJ2-7; 7 bases match TRBD1. Germline CDR1 SGHVS, CDR2 FNYEAQ. The CDR3 totals 15 residues. The J segment lost 4 bases and the V segment lost 0 bases, leaving 6 bases of the junction unmatched. The CDR3 DNA sequence: TGTGCCAGCAGCTTAGCGGACAGGTTGGAGTACGAGCAGTACTTC. Translated: CASSLADRLEYEQYF.

The rearrangement links TRBV4-3 to TRBJ2-7; 7 positions agree with TRBD1. V was clipped by 3 bases and J by 5 bases; unmatched bases: 10. The germline gives CDR1 LGHNA, CDR2 YSLEER. This CDR3 is 15 amino acids long. CDR3 protein: CASSHGTGVKDEQYF. The CDR3 DNA reads as TGCGCCAGCAGCCACGGTACAGGGGTAAAGGACGAGCAGTACTTC.

This chain links TRBV5-1 with TRBJ2-7, with a tentative D call TRBD1 (5 bases). Trimming took 4 bases from V and 3 from J, leaving 20 bases between them. The length of the CDR3 is 16 residues. Germline V gene sequence: CDR1 SGHRS, CDR2 YFSETQ. The CDR3 reads CASSNGQGQRHYEQYF. Written as DNA, the CDR3 is TGCGCCAGCAGCAACGGTCAGGGTCAAAGACACTACGAGCAGTACTTC.

This CDR3 is CSVRGANTGELFF. CDR3 DNA sequence: TGCAGCGTTAGGGGAGCGAACACCGGGGAGCTGTTTTTT. This chain connects TRBV29-1 to TRBJ2-2; D may match TRBD1 or TRBD2 (5 bases each). With 5 bases removed from V and 0 bases from J, the gap between germline ends came to 7 bases. In germline, CDR1 is SQVTM, CDR2 ANQGSEA. CDR3 length: 13 residues.